This T cell receptor (beta chain) was retrieved from a study of blood T cell repertoires in COVID-19. Clones were sequenced by immunoSEQ multiplex PCR, and TCRdb holds only the in-frame ones, with some missing. The sample has 200,000 to 250,000 clones, 75% to 90% seen once. The sequence came from a man aged 25 to 45 with COVID-19, enrolled during active disease. The source material was peripheral blood.

The chain's CDR3 is CASSPGDSLYYEQYF. CDR3 coding DNA: TGTGCCAGCTCCCCAGGCGACAGCCTCTACTACGAGCAGTACTTC. This chain joins TRBV18 and TRBJ2-7, with a tentative D call TRBD1 (5 bases). Germline V gene data show CDR1 as KGHSH and CDR2 as LQKENI. The CDR3 covers 15 residues. V was clipped by 6 bases and J by 3 bases, with 18 bases between them.